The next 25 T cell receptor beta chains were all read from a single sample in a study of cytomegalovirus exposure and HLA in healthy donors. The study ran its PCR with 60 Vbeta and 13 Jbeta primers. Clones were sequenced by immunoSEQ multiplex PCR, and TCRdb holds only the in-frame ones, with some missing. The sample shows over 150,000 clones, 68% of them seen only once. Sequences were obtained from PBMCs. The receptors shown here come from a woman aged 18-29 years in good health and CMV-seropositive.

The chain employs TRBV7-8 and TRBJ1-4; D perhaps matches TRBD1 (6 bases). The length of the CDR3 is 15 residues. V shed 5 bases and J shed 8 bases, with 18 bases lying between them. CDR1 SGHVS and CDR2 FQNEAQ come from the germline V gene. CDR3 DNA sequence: TGTGCCAGCAGCCCACTCATTGGGGGCCAAGAAAAACTGTTTTTT. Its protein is CASSPLIGGQEKLFF.

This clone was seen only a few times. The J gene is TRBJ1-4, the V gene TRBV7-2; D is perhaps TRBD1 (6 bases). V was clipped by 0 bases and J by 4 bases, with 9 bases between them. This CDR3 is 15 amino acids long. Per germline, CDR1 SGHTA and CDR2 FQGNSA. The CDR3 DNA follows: TGTGCCAGCAGCTTAGCGAAAGGGGGTAATGAAAAACTGTTTTTT. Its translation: CASSLAKGGNEKLFF.

In DNA form, the CDR3 reads TGTGCCAGCAGTGAAGAAATCCTCCTACGATTCTTC. This codes for CASSEEILLRFF. The chain links TRBV6-1 to TRBJ2-1; D uncertain. This CDR3 has 12 amino acids. Germline V gene lookup returns CDR1 MNHNS and CDR2 SASEGT. Between the trimmed V and J ends, which lost 1 base and 16 bases, there was a span of 14 bases.

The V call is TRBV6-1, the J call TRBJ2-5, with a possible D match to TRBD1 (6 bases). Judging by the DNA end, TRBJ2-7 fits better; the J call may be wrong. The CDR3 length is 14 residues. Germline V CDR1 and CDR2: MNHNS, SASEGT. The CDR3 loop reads CASRTSGHTYEQYF. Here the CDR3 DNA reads TGTGCCAGCAGAACGTCGGGACACACCTACGAGCAGTACTTC.

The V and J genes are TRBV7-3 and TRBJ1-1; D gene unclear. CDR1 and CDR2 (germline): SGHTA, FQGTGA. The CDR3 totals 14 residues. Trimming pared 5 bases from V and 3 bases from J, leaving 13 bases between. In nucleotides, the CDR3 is TGTGCCAGCAGCCCTCTCGGTTCGTACACTGAAGCTTTCTTT. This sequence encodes CASSPLGSYTEAFF.

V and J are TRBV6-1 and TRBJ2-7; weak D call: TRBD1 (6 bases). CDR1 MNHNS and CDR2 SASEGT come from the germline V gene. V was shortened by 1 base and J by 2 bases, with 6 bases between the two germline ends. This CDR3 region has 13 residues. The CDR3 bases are TGTGCCAGCAGTGAAGGGACAGCCTACGAGCAGTACTTC. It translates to CASSEGTAYEQYF.

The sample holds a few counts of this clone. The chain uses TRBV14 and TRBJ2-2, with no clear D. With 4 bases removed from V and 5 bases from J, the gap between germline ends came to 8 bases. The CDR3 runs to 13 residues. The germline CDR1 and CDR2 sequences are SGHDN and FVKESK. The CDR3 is CASSPSGTGELFF. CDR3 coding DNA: TGTGCCAGCAGCCCCTCAGGTACCGGGGAGCTGTTTTTT.

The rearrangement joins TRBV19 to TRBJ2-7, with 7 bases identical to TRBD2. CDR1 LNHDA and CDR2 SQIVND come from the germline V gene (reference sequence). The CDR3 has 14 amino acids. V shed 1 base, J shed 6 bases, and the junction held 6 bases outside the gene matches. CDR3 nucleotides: TGTGCCAGTAGTATAGGCGGAACGGGAGGCGAGCAGTACTTC. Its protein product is CASSIGGTGGEQYF.

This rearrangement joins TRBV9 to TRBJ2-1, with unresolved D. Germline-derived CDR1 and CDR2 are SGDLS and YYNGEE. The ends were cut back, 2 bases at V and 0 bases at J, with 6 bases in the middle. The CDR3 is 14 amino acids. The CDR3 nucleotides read TGTGCCAGCAGCGTCTATAGCTCCTACAATGAGCAGTTCTTC. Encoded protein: CASSVYSSYNEQFF.

CDR3 region: CASIKGQAQETQYF. The CDR3 DNA reads as TGTGCCAGCATCAAGGGGCAGGCGCAAGAGACCCAGTACTTC. The gene calls are TRBV2 and TRBJ2-5; D may be TRBD1 (5 bases). Germline V gives CDR1 SNHLY, CDR2 FYNNEI. The CDR3 is 14 amino acids. V was cut by 7 bases and J by 2 bases, with 14 bases left in between.

Here the CDR3 DNA reads TGCGCCAGCAGCCAAGCTGAGGGCCCGAACACTGAAGCTTTCTTT. Translation gives CASSQAEGPNTEAFF. The chain is built from TRBV4-1 and TRBJ1-1, with D hard to call. Germline V lookup: CDR1 MGHRA, CDR2 YSYEKL. The length of the CDR3 is 15 residues. V dropped 1 base and J dropped 1 base, with 10 bases sitting between them.

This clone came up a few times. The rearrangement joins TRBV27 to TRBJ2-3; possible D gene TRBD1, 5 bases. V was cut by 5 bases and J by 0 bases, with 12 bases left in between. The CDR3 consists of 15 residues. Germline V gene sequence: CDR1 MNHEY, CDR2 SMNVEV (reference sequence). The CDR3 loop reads CASSLTTASTDTQYF. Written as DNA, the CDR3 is TGTGCCAGCAGTCTTACGACAGCTAGCACAGATACGCAGTATTTT.

CDR3 bases: TGTGCCAGCAGTGCAGGGGATGCCTACGAGCAGTACTTC. Protein sequence: CASSAGDAYEQYF. The chain joins TRBV7-3 to TRBJ2-7; maybe TRBD1 (6 bases). V was pared by 6 bases and J by 2 bases, with 11 bases between. In germline, CDR1 is SGHTA, CDR2 FQGTGA. This CDR3 is built from 13 residues.

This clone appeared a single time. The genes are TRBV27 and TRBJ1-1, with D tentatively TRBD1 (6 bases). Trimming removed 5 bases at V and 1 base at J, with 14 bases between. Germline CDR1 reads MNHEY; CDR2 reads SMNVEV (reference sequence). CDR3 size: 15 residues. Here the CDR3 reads CASSPDGQPNTEAFF. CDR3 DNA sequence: TGTGCCAGCAGTCCGGACGGACAGCCGAACACTGAAGCTTTCTTT.

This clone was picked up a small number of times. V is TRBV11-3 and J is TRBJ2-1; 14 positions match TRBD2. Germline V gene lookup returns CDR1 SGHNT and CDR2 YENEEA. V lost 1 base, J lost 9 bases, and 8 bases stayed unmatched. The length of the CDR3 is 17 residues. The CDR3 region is CASSLGGLAGEGSEQFF. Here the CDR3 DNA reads TGTGCCAGCAGCTTAGGGGGACTAGCGGGAGAAGGTAGTGAGCAGTTCTTC.

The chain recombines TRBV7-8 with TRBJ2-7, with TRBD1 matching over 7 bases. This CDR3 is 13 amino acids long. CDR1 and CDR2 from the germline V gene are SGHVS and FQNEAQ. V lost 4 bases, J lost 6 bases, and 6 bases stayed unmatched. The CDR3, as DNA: TGTGCCAGCAGCTCCGACAGGGTAGGCGAGCAGTACTTC. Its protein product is CASSSDRVGEQYF. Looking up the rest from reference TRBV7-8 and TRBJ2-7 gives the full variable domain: GAGVSQSPRYKVAKRGQDVALRCDPISGHVSLFWYQQALGQGPEFLTYFQNEAQLDKSGLPSDRFFAERPEGSVSTLKIQRTQQEDSAVYLCASSSDRVGEQYFGPGTRLTVT.

The CDR3 bases are TGCGCCAGCAGCCAGTTGCCGGGACAGAGGAATTCACCCCTCCACTTT. Its translation: CASSQLPGQRNSPLHF. This rearrangement joins TRBV4-1 to TRBJ1-6; 7 nucleotides match TRBD1. The CDR3 has 16 residues. CDR1 MGHRA and CDR2 YSYEKL come from the germline V gene. After removal of 3 bases from V and 7 bases from J, the junction contained 9 bases not matched to a gene.

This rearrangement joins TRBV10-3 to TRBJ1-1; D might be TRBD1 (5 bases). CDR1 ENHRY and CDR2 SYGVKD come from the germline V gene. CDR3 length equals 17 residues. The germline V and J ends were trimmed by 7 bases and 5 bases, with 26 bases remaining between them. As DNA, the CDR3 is TGTGCCATCACCTCTCGGGAGGGGTTCTCTAGTAATACTGAAGCTTTCTTT. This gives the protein CAITSREGFSSNTEAFF.

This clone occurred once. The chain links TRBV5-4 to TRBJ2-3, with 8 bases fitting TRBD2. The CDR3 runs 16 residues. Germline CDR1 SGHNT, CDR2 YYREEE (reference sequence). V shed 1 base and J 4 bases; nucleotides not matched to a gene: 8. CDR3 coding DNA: TGTGCCAGCAGCTTGCTCAGCGGGAGAGCGGCAGATACGCAGTATTTT. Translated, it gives CASSLLSGRAADTQYF.

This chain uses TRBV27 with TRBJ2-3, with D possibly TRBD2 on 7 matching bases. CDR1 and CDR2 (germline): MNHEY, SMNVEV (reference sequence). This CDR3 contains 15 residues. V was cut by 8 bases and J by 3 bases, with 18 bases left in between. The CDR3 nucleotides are TGTGCCAGCGATTTTGAGGGGGGGCCTACAGATACGCAGTATTTT. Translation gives CASDFEGGPTDTQYF.

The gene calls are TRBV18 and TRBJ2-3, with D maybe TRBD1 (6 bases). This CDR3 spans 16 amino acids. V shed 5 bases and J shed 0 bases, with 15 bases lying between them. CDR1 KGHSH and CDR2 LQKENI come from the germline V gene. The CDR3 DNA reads TGTGCCAGCTCAAAAACTACACAGGGTAGCACAGATACGCAGTATTTT. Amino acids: CASSKTTQGSTDTQYF.

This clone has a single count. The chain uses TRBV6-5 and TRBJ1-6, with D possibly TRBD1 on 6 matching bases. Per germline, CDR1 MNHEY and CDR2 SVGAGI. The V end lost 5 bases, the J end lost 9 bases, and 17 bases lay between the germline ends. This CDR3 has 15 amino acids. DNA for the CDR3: TGTGCCAGCAGTCCCTCGGAACAGGGATTTTCACCCCTCCACTTT. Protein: CASSPSEQGFSPLHF.

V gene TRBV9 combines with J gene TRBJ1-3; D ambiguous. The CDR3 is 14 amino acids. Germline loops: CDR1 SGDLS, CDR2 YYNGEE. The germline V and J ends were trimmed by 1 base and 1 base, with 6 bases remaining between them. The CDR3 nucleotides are TGTGCCAGCAGCGTATCAGGATCTGGAAACACCATATATTTT. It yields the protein CASSVSGSGNTIYF.

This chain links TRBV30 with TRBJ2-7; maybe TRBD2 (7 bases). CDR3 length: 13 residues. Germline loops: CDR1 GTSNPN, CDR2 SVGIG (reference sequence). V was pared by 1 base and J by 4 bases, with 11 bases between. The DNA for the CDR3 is TGTGCCTGGAGTGCGGGGAGGGGGTACGAGCAGTACTTC. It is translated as CAWSAGRGYEQYF.

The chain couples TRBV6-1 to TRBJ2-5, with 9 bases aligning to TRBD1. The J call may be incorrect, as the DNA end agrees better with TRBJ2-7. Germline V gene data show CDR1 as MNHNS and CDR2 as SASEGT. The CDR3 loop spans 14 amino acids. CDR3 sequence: CASRRAGQGHEQYF. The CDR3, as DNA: TGTGCCAGCAGGCGAGCGGGACAGGGCCACGAGCAGTACTTC.